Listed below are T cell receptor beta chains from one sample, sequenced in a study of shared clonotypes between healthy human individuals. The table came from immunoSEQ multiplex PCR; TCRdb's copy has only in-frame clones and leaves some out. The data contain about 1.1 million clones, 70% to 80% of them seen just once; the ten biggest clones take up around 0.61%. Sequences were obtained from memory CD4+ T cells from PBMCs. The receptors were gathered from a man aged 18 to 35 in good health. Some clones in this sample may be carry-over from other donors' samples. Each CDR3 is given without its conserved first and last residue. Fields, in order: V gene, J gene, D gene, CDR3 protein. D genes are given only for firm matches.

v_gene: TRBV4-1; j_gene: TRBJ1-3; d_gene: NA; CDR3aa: ASSLLLGNTIY
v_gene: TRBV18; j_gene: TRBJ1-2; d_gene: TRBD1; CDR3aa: ASSPLGQGDSGYT
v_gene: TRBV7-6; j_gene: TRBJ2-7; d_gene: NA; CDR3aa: ASSRAGTYEQY
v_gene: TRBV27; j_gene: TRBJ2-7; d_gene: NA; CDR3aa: ASSPFTGTSYEQY
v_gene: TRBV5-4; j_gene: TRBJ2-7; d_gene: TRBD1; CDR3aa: ASSLGGTGGARDEQY
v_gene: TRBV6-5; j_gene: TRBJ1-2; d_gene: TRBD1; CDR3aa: ASSYSRTGGSYGYT
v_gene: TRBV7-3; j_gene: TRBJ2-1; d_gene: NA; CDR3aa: ASSSQVGGYEQF
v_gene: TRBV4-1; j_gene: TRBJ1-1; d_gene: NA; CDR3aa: ASSLSGSKDTEAF
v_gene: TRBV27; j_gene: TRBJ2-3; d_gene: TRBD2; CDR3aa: ASRRTSGTTDTQY
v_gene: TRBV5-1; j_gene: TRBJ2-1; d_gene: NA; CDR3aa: ASRPLDSYNEQF
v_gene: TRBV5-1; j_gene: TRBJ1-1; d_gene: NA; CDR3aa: ASSFDAGTTEAF
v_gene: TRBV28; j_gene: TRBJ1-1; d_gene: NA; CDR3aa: ASSWGMSVVAF
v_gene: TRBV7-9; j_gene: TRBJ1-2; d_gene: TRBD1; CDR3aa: ASSQESDRDIHGYT
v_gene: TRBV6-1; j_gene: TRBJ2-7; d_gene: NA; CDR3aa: ASSEAWGAYEQY
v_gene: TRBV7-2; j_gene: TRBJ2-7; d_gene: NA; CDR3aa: ASSLGGRYSYEQY
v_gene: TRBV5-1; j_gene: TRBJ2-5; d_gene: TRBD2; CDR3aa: ASSLDVGGSGETQY
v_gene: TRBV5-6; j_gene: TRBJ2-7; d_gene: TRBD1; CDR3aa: ASMPGTGTGTYEQY
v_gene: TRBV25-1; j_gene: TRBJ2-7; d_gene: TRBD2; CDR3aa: ASSVAGAEYEQY
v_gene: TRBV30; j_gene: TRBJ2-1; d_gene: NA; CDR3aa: ASRRAVNNEQF
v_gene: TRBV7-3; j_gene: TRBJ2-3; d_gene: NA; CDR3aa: ASTDEEGSTDTQY
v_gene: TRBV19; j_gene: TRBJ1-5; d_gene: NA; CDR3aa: ASARGNSNQPQH
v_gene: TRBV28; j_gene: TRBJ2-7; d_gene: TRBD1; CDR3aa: ASSSGQGYEQY
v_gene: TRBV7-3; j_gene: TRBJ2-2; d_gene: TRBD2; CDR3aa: ASSLRLAGATGELF
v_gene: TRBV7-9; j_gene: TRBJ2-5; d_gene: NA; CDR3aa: ASTPPGQETQY
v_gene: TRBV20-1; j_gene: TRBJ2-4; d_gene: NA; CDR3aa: SGTRLNIQY
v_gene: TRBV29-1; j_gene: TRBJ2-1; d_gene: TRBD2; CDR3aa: SVRRTSGMGEQF
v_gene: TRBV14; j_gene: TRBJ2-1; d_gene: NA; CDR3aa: ASSFITGLGGNEQF
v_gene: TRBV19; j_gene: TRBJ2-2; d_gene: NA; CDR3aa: ASSRRELF
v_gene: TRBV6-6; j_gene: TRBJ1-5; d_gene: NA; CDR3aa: ASTSSWGSPQH
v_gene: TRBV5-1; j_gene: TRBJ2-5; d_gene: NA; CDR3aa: ASGSTSGQETQY
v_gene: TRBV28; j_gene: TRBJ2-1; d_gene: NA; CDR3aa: ASSFVPGAVNNEQF
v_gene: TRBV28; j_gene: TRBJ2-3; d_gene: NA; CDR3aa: ASSTPVGDTDTQY
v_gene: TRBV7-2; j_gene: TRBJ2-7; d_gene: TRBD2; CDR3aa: ASSLLAAYEQY
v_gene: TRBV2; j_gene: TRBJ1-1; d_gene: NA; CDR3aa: ASINVGGTEAF
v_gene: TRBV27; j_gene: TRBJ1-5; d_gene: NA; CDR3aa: ASSLWGRGSNQPQH
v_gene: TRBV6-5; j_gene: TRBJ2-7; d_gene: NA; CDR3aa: ASSYSNPLTEQY
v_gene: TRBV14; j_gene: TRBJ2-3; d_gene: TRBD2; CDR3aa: ASSREAGGPPRRTDTQY
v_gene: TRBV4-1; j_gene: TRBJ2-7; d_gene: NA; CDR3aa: ASSPPGSLGEQY
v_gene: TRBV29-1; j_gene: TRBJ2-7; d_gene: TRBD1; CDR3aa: SVGDRGLREQY
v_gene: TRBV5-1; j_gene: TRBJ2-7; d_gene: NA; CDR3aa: ASSLFGGGVYEQY
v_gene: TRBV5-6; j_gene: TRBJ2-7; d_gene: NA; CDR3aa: ASSLAFLRGSGEQY
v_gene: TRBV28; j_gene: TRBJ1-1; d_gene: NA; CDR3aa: ASSPRDTEAF
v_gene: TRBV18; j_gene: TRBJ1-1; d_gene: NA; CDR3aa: ASSKQGEGTEAF
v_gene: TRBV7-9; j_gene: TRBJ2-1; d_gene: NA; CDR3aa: ASSSGVPNEQF
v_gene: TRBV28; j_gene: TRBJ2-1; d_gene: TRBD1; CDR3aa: ASSSPAGTDLNEQF
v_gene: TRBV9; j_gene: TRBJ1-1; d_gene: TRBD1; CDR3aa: ASSLGTGGRSTEAF
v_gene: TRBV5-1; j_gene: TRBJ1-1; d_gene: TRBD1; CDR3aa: ASHPGQTVMNTEAF
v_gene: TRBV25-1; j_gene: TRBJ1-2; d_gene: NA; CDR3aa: ASSEVNYGYT
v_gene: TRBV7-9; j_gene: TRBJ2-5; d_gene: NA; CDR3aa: ASSFTGETQY
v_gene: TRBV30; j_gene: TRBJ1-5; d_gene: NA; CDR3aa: AWSEGTVQPQH
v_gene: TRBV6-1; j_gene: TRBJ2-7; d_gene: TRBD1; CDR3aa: ASSAGDRAYEQY
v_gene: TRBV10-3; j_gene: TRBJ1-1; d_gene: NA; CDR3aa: AISESRREAF
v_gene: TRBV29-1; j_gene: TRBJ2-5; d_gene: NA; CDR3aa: SVDPGIQETQY
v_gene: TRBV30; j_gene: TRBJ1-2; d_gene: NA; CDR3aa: AWSVRSRSGYT
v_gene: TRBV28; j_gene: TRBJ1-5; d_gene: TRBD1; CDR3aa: ASGGGQGGNQPQH